This T cell receptor beta chain was identified during a study of CD8 T cells in Susac syndrome. The study sequenced TCR beta in blood CD8+ and CD4+ T cells. Isolation of CD8+ and CD4+ T cells was performed negatively, whereas enrichment of TEMRA cells was done by FACS. As concerns this clonotype: Its matching antigen is unknown.

The study's findings and limits: Regarding the TCR sequencing and HLA analysis, the study admitted that a relatively small number of individuals were involved.

Random hexamers were used to reverse transcribe an amount of roughly 0.45 to 1 ug RNA. An immunoSEQ multiplex PCR amplified TCR beta CDR3 over 54 Vbeta and 13 Jbeta. TCRdb reprocessed the immunoSEQ multiplex PCR reads with MiXCR, giving one entry per CDR3 protein. The sample shows more than 95,000 distinct CDR3 sequences, 90% to 95% of them seen only once. This CDR3 is built from 13 residues. Germline CDR1 is SGHAT and CDR2 is FQNNGV. Trimming pared 7 bases from V and 6 bases from J, leaving 16 bases between. This receptor was identified in a human donor in good health. The rearrangement uses TRBV11-2 and TRBJ2-7, with TRBD2 as a possible D gene (5 bases). The source material was CD4+ T cells from PBMCs. The DNA of the CDR3 is TGTGCCAGCACCGAACAGAGAGAGGGCGAGCAGTACTTC. Translating gives CASTEQREGEQYF.